The 5 T cell receptor beta chains reported below all come from one sample, sequenced in a study of T cell changes during pregnancy in multiple sclerosis. The repertoire was sequenced with immunoSEQ multiplex PCR; TCRdb's copy has only in-frame clones and lacks some. In the table there are tens of thousands of clones, around 90% of which are singletons. The material sequenced was CD8+ T cells from peripheral blood mononuclear cells, taken in the third trimester of pregnancy. The receptor set was obtained from a female donor with multiple sclerosis, enrolled in a pregnancy study.

The CDR3 here is CAWSSSGDETDTQYF. CDR3 nucleotides: TGTGCCTGGAGTTCCTCGGGGGATGAGACAGATACGCAGTATTTT. The rearrangement links TRBV30 to TRBJ2-3; D is perhaps TRBD2 (6 bases). This CDR3 region has 15 residues. V was clipped by 2 bases and J by 3 bases, with 15 bases between them. Germline loops: CDR1 GTSNPN, CDR2 SVGIG (reference sequence). Full variable domain (remainder filled in from reference TRBV30 and TRBJ2-3): SQTIHQWPATLVQPVGSPLSLECTVEGTSNPNLYWYRQAAGRGLQLLFYSVGIGQISSEVPQNLSASRPQDRQFILSSKKLLLSDSGFYLCAWSSSGDETDTQYFGPGTRLTVL.

The chain recombines TRBV13 with TRBJ2-3; TRBD2 is a possible D gene (5 bases). Germline V gene data show CDR1 as PRHDT and CDR2 as FYEKMQ (reference sequence). V was cut by 5 bases and J by 8 bases, with 14 bases left in between. The CDR3 is 13 residues long. CDR3 nucleotides: TGTGCCAGCAGCACACTAGGGTTGGGTACGCAGTATTTT. Amino acid sequence: CASSTLGLGTQYF.

As DNA, the CDR3 is TGTGCCAGCAGCCCCCCCGCTGGCAGCTCCTACAATGAGCAGTTCTTC. Residues: CASSPPAGSSYNEQFF. The gene calls are TRBV9 and TRBJ2-1; D is ambiguous. The germline V gene encodes CDR1 SGDLS and CDR2 YYNGEE. The V end was cut by 4 bases, the J end by 0 bases, with 14 bases between. The CDR3 runs 16 residues.

The CDR3: CASTSGGITEAFF. The DNA of the CDR3 is TGTGCCAGCACCTCAGGGGGCATTACTGAAGCTTTCTTT. The chain recombines TRBV25-1 with TRBJ1-1, with 8 bases lining up with TRBD1. Germline V gene data show CDR1 as MGHDK and CDR2 as SYGVNS. J lost 5 bases, V lost 7 bases, and 6 bases had no gene match. The CDR3 sequence is 13 residues long.

This chain links TRBV30 with TRBJ2-7; D perhaps matches TRBD1 (6 bases). The germline V gene has CDR1 GTSNPN and CDR2 SVGIG (reference sequence). CDR3 length: 13 amino acids. V lost 4 bases and J 3 bases, leaving 13 bases between the germline ends. CDR3 protein: CAWTKTGGYEQYF. In DNA, the CDR3 is TGTGCCTGGACCAAGACAGGAGGCTACGAGCAGTACTTC. The whole variable domain, filled in from reference TRBV30 and TRBJ2-7, reads SQTIHQWPATLVQPVGSPLSLECTVEGTSNPNLYWYRQAAGRGLQLLFYSVGIGQISSEVPQNLSASRPQDRQFILSSKKLLLSDSGFYLCAWTKTGGYEQYFGPGTRLTVT.